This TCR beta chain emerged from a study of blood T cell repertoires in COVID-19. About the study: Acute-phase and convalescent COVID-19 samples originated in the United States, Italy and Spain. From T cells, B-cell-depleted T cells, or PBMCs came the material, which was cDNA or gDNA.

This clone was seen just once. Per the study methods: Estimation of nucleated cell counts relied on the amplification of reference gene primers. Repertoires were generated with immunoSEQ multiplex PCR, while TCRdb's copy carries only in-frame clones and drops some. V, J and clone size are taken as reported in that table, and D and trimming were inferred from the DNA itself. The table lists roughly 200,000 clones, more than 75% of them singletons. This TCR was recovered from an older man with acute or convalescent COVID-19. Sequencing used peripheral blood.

CDR3 nucleotides: TGTGCCAGCAGGATCAGGGGATATTCACCCCTCCACTTT. It is translated as CASRIRGYSPLHF. The chain couples TRBV12-3 or TRBV12-4 to TRBJ1-6, with D perhaps matching TRBD1 (6 bases). Trimming took 6 bases from V and 8 from J, leaving 11 bases between them. The CDR3 has 13 residues.